This TCR beta chain was sequenced during a study of OX40 agonist ivuxolimab in advanced cancers. The protocol was immunoSEQ multiplex PCR, while the TCRdb copy is restricted to in-frame clones and leaves out a portion. The data contain roughly 80,000 clones, over 75% of them singletons. Germline CDR1 LNHDA, CDR2 SQIVND (reference sequence). This CDR3 is 14 amino acids long. This clonotype was obtained from an adult with an advanced solid tumor such as melanoma, head and neck, liver or kidney cancer. V usage is TRBV19 and J usage is TRBJ2-5, with 10 bases fitting TRBD1. The closer fit of TRBJ2-7 to the DNA end suggests the J call may be wrong. The sequences come from CD4+ or CD8+ T cells sorted from blood, collected in a trial of the OX40 agonist ivuxolimab. The CDR3: CASTSTGGHLEQYF. CDR3 coding DNA: TGTGCCAGTACCTCGACAGGGGGCCATCTCGAGCAGTACTTC.